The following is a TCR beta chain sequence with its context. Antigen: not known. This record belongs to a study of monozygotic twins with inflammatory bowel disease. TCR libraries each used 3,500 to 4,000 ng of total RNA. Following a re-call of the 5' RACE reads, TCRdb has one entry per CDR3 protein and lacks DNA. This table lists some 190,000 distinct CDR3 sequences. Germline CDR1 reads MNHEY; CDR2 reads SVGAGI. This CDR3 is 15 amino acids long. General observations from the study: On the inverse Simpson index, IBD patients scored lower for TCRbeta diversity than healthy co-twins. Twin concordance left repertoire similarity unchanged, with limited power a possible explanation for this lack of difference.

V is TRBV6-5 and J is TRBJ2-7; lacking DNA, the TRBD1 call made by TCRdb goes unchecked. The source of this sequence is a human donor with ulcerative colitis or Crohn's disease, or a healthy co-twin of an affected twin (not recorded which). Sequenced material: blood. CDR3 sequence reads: CASSLLGGSSYEQYF.